This T cell receptor beta chain stems from a study of CD8+ T cells in alopecia areata. About the study: The study gave treated patients oral tofacitinib at 5 to 10 mg twice daily. Study-wide findings and caveats: Clonality exceeded that of normal scalp in lesional scalp, most notably in alopecia totalis/universalis.

Points on this clone: Its antigen is unidentified.

The sequencing template was cDNA reverse transcribed from extracted RNA. The repertoire was sequenced with immunoSEQ multiplex PCR; TCRdb's copy has only in-frame clones and lacks some. The table has about 150,000 clones, approximately 50% seen once. This CDR3 region has 13 residues. Germline CDR1 is KGHSH and CDR2 is LQKENI. V was clipped by 4 bases and J by 2 bases, with 6 bases between them. PBMC-derived CD4+ and CD8+ T cells were sorted. This receptor was obtained from a human donor with alopecia areata. V is TRBV18 and J is TRBJ1-5; D is possibly TRBD1 (5 bases). Sequenced material: CD4+ T cells sorted from blood. The CDR3 here is CASSRGGNQPQHF. The CDR3 coding sequence is TGTGCCAGCTCACGGGGGGGCAATCAGCCCCAGCATTTT.